A single TCR beta chain is shown here with its context. Germline CDR1 SGDLS, CDR2 YYNGEE. The ends were cut back, 3 bases at V and 8 bases at J, with 9 bases in the middle. The CDR3 is made up of 12 amino acids. The sample comes from a study of CD8+ T cells in alopecia areata. Background on the study: Affected scalp percentage set treated patients' severity scores.

RNA extraction was followed by reverse transcription into cDNA, which acted as the sequencing template. The data were produced by immunoSEQ multiplex PCR, yet TCRdb's version contains in-frame clones alone and is incomplete. The profile covers about 92,000 clones, with about 40% appearing a single time and more than 15% taken by the ten largest. Treatment of the sample: oral pan-JAK inhibitor, 5-10 mg twice daily. The starting material was CD8+ T cells sorted from blood, obtained at week 24, from a patient treated with tofacitinib. The sequence was collected from a human donor with alopecia areata. The rearrangement links TRBV9 to TRBJ2-1; D might be TRBD1 (5 bases). The CDR3 reads CASSARQYEQFF. CDR3 DNA: TGTGCCAGCAGCGCACGACAGTATGAGCAGTTCTTC.